The text below deals with one T cell receptor beta chain. There are 12 residues in the CDR3. Trimming cost V 7 bases and J 5 bases, with 14 bases left between them. CDR1 is SQVTM and CDR2 is ANQGSEA in the germline V gene. Profiled with immunoSEQ multiplex PCR; TCRdb holds only in-frame clones, not every one. The data contain some 700,000 clones, around 87% of them singletons. The sample comes from a study of shared T cell receptors in the human thymus. The same data also went into a second study, on human thymus T cells. That source notes: Infants, healthy and Finnish, who were having corrective surgery for congenital heart defects served as donors. It was from resections taken during corrective heart surgery that the thymus tissue came. Apparent bias marked the V and J gene usage of thymic and blood repertoires. Thymic repertoires of unrelated individuals were reported in related research to overlap highly.

The TCR originated in a boy under two years old with a congenital heart defect. The sequenced sample consisted of thymocytes. The V gene is TRBV29-1, the J gene TRBJ1-1; D may be TRBD1 (6 bases). CDR3 protein: CSAMSQGTEAFF. As DNA, the CDR3 is TGCAGCGCTATGTCCCAGGGGACTGAAGCTTTCTTT. The variable domain in full, with the rest retrieved from reference TRBV29-1 and TRBJ1-1, is SAVISQKPSRDICQRGTSLTIQCQVDSQVTMMFWYRQQPGQSLTLIATANQGSEATYESGFVIDKFPISRPNLTFSTLTVSNMSPEDSSIYLCSAMSQGTEAFFGQGTRLTVV.